These T cell receptor beta chains were read from a single sample in a study of T-cell memory formation after mild COVID-19. TCRdb re-called the 5' RACE reads through MiXCR, storing one row per CDR3 protein. The repertoire holds about 120,000 distinct CDR3 sequences, approximately 22% seen once, with approximately 40% in the top ten. Specimen: PBMCs or a T cell subset sorted from them (not recorded which). The source is a man aged 18 to 29 who had mild COVID-19 (a few samples of this study predate the infection). Cell type and time point are not known. CDR3s include the opening cysteine and the closing phenylalanine or tryptophan. The order of the fields is V gene, CDR3 protein.

V: TRBV19
CDR3: CASRIQTGNSPLHF

V: TRBV6-2/TRBV6-3
CDR3: CASSLPLPEYNEQFF

V: TRBV12-3/TRBV12-4
CDR3: CASTRAEHYGYTF

V: TRBV6-2/TRBV6-3
CDR3: CASTARAARKTQYF

V: TRBV19
CDR3: CASSTGATDTQYF

V: TRBV29-1
CDR3: CSVGGDYGYTF

V: TRBV11-1
CDR3: CASSPEYRVDSPLHF

V: TRBV5-4
CDR3: CASSALTSGRNNEQFF

V: TRBV4-1
CDR3: CASSQEEWGLPNQPQHF

V: TRBV12-3/TRBV12-4
CDR3: CASRDRSGELFF